These 14 T cell receptor beta chains came from one sample sequenced in a study of T-cell memory formation after mild COVID-19 listed by TCRdb under 2021. The library was made by 5' RACE. The data were produced on an Illumina NovaSeq 6000. Using fastp at Q25 and MiXCR, TCRdb reprocessed the public reads and kept productive beta chains. Rows matching on CDR3 protein sequence are summarized as one entry with the most common DNA and genes. Recorded for this sample are about 340,000 distinct CDR3 sequences; roughly an eighth of them occurred a single time. 22% of the sample goes to the ten largest clones. The sequenced material came from PBMCs or a T cell subset sorted from them (not recorded which). The receptor set was obtained from a man between 18 and 29 years old who had mild COVID-19 (a few samples of this study predate the infection). The sample titles of this study are shuffled in the database, so cell type and time point are left out; the donor was told from shared clones.

This clonotype showed up many times. The chain is built from TRBV7-6 and TRBJ2-1; D possibly matches TRBD1 or TRBD2 (6 bases each). The CDR3 covers 15 residues. Germline V gene sequence: CDR1 SGHVS, CDR2 FNYEAQ. The V end was cut by 5 bases, the J end by 1 base, with 12 bases between. The CDR3 nucleotides are TGTGCCAGCAGCCCAGGAGGGGGGTCCTACAATGAGCAGTTCTTC. This sequence encodes CASSPGGGSYNEQFF.

The V call is TRBV4-2, the J call TRBJ2-5; 8 bases match TRBD1. This CDR3 has 15 residues. V lost 6 bases to trimming and J lost 6 bases; unmatched junction nucleotides: 12. Germline V gives CDR1 LGHNA, CDR2 YNFKEQ. The chain's CDR3 is CASSPGTGGGKTQYF. The CDR3 bases are TGTGCCAGCAGTCCTGGGACAGGCGGCGGAAAGACCCAGTACTTC.

The chain employs TRBV6-1 and TRBJ2-7; D not resolved. The germline V gene encodes CDR1 MNHNS and CDR2 SASEGT. Trimming left V 2 bases short and J 3 bases short, with 8 bases between. The CDR3 is made up of 13 amino acids. CDR3 bases: TGTGCCAGCAGTGAACTAGGCGACTACGAGCAGTACTTC. This sequence encodes CASSELGDYEQYF.

The chain couples TRBV7-8 to TRBJ1-1, with D possibly being TRBD1 (5 bases). V lost 4 bases, J lost 1 base, and 10 bases lay in between. CDR1 is SGHVS and CDR2 is FQNEAQ in the germline V gene. The CDR3 loop spans 14 amino acids. This CDR3 is CASSSYGANTEAFF. DNA of the CDR3: TGTGCCAGCAGCTCGTATGGGGCGAACACTGAAGCTTTCTTT. Complete variable domain (other parts from reference TRBV7-8 and TRBJ1-1): GAGVSQSPRYKVAKRGQDVALRCDPISGHVSLFWYQQALGQGPEFLTYFQNEAQLDKSGLPSDRFFAERPEGSVSTLKIQRTQQEDSAVYLCASSSYGANTEAFFGQGTRLTVV.

This clonotype was seen repeatedly, ten times or more. V and J are TRBV20-1 and TRBJ2-3; the D is unclear. Germline-derived CDR1 and CDR2 are DFQATT and SNEGSKA (reference sequence). V was clipped by 1 base and J by 0 bases, with 5 bases between them. This CDR3 comprises 13 residues. The CDR3 bases are TGCAGTGCTAGAGTGGTGAGCACAGATACGCAGTATTTT. Amino acids: CSARVVSTDTQYF.

V usage is TRBV7-2 and J usage is TRBJ2-1, with 13 bases fitting TRBD2. After removal of 4 bases from V and 10 bases from J, the junction contained 4 bases not matched to a gene. Germline V gene data show CDR1 as SGHTA and CDR2 as FQGNSA. This CDR3 region has 14 residues. CDR3 in DNA: TGTGCCAGCAGCTCGGGACTAGCGGGAAGCGAGCAGTTCTTC. Translated, it gives CASSSGLAGSEQFF.

This clonotype was counted a few times. Here the CDR3 reads CASSQEGGTNTEAFF. The CDR3, as DNA: TGCGCCAGCAGCCAAGAAGGGGGGACGAACACTGAAGCTTTCTTT. The V and J genes are TRBV4-1 and TRBJ1-1, with D possibly being TRBD1 (6 bases). Germline CDR1 reads MGHRA; CDR2 reads YSYEKL. The CDR3 sequence is 15 residues long. V lost 0 bases and J lost 1, with 9 bases in between.

This clonotype has a handful of counts. The V gene is TRBV19, the J gene TRBJ1-5, with 9 positions matching TRBD1. Unmatched junction bases numbered 16, after V lost 9 bases and J lost 10 bases. Germline CDR1 reads LNHDA; CDR2 reads SQIVND (reference sequence). The CDR3 extends over 15 amino acids. The CDR3 region has the DNA TGTGCCAGCGATACACAGGGGGCAGGGATCATCCCCCAGCATTTT. Protein product: CASDTQGAGIIPQHF.

The chain links TRBV7-3 to TRBJ2-5; D ambiguous. Germline CDR1 is SGHTA and CDR2 is FQGTGA. This CDR3 spans 13 amino acids. Trimming shortened V by 4 bases and J by 1 base, and 7 bases separated the two germline ends. The CDR3 nucleotides are TGTGCCAGCAGCTCTGGACCCCAAGAGACCCAGTACTTC. Translated, it gives CASSSGPQETQYF.

The genes are TRBV11-2 and TRBJ2-5, with no clear D. CDR1 SGHAT and CDR2 FQNNGV come from the germline V gene. The CDR3 runs to 16 residues. V shed 1 base and J shed 5 bases, with 17 bases lying between them. Here the CDR3 DNA reads TGTGCCAGCAGCTTAGGGAGTCGGCGTTTAGGGGAGACCCAGTACTTC. This encodes CASSLGSRRLGETQYF.

This clonotype was observed a few times. The DNA for the CDR3 is TGTGCCTGGAGTGTCGGGACAGGGGTTGTGCAGTACTTC. Amino acid sequence: CAWSVGTGVVQYF. J is TRBJ2-7 and V is TRBV30, with 10 bases fitting TRBD1. The CDR3 spans 13 residues. After removal of 0 bases from V and 9 bases from J, the junction contained 5 bases not matched to a gene. Per the germline V gene, CDR1 is GTSNPN and CDR2 is SVGIG (reference sequence). Based on the CDR3 plus reference TRBV30 and TRBJ2-7, the full variable domain is SQTIHQWPATLVQPVGSPLSLECTVEGTSNPNLYWYRQAAGRGLQLLFYSVGIGQISSEVPQNLSASRPQDRQFILSSKKLLLSDSGFYLCAWSVGTGVVQYFGPGTRLTVT.

The chain has TRBV5-1 and TRBJ2-5; D is perhaps TRBD1 (6 bases). CDR3 length equals 14 residues. Germline V gives CDR1 SGHRS, CDR2 YFSETQ. The V end was cut by 0 bases, the J end by 5 bases, with 11 bases between. DNA of the CDR3: TGCGCCAGCAGCTTGGACCTGGGGGCGGAGACCCAGTACTTC. Encoded protein: CASSLDLGAETQYF. The whole variable domain, remainder taken from reference TRBV5-1 and TRBJ2-5, is KAGVTQTPRYLIKTRGQQVTLSCSPISGHRSVSWYQQTPGQGLQFLFEYFSETQRNKGNFPGRFSGRQFSNSRSEMNVSTLELGDSALYLCASSLDLGAETQYFGPGTRLLVL.

This clonotype appeared a few times. The chain uses TRBV3-1 and TRBJ2-1; 9 bases align to TRBD2. Germline values: CDR1 LGHDT, CDR2 YNNKEL (reference sequence). Trimming at V came to 6 bases and at J to 12 bases, leaving 9 bases not matched to a gene. The CDR3 consists of 13 residues. The CDR3 spells CASRHSGGPWQFF. The CDR3 region has the DNA TGTGCCAGCAGACATAGCGGGGGCCCGTGGCAGTTCTTC.

The rearrangement uses TRBV6-5 and TRBJ1-2; the D is unclear. V was shortened by 0 bases and J by 3 bases, with 8 bases between the two germline ends. The CDR3 is 14 residues long. The germline V gene has CDR1 MNHEY and CDR2 SVGAGI. The CDR3 nucleotides read TGTGCCAGCAGTTACTCGTCAGCCCACTATGGCTACACCTTC. Protein: CASSYSSAHYGYTF.